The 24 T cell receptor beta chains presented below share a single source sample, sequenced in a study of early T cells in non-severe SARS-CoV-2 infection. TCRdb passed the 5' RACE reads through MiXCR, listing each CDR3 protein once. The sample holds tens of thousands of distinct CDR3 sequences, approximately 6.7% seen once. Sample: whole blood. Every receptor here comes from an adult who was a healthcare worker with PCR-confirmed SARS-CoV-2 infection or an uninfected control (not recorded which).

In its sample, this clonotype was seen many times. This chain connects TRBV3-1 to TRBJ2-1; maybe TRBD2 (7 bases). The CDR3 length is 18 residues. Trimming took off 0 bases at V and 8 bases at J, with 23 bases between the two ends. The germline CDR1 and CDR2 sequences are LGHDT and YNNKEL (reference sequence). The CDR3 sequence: CASSQDRGGVMRVDEQFF. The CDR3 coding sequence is TGTGCCAGCAGCCAAGACCGCGGGGGCGTAATGAGGGTGGATGAGCAGTTCTTC.

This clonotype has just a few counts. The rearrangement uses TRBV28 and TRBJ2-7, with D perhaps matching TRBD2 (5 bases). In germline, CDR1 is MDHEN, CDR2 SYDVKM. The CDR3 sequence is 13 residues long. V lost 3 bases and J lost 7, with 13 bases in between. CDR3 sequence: CASSLGSPGEQYF. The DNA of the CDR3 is TGTGCCAGCAGTTTGGGGAGCCCCGGGGAGCAGTACTTC.

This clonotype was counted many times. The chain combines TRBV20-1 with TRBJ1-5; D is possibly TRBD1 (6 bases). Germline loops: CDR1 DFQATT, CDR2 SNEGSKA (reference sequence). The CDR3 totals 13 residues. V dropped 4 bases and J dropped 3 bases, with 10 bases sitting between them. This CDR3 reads CSATTGFNQPQHF. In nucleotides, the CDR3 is TGCAGTGCTACCACAGGGTTCAATCAGCCCCAGCATTTT.

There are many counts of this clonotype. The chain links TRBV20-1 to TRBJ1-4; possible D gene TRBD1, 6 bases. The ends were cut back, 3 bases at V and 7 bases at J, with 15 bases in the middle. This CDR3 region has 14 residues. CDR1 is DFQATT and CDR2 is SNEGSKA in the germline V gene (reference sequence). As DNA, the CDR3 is TGCAGTGCTAGGAACGGGGGGCCTGGTGAAAAACTGTTTTTT. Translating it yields CSARNGGPGEKLFF.

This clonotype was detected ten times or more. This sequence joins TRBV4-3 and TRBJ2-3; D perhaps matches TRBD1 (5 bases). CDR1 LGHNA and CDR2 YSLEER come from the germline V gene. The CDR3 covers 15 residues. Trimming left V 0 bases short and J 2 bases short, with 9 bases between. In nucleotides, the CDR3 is TGCGCCAGCAGCCAAGATATGGGGCCCACAGATACGCAGTATTTT. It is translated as CASSQDMGPTDTQYF.

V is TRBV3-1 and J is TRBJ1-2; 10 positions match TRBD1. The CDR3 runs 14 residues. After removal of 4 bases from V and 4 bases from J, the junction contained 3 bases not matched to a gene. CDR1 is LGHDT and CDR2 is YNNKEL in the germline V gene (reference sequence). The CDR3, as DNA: TGTGCCAGCAGCCGCCGGGACAGGGGCTATGGCTACACCTTC. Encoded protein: CASSRRDRGYGYTF.

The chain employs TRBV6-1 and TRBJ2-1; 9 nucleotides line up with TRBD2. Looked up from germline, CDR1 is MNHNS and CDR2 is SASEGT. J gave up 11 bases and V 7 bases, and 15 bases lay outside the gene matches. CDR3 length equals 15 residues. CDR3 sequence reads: CASTPRAAGGLQQFF. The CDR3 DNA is TGTGCCAGCACCCCTCGGGCAGCGGGGGGCCTTCAGCAGTTCTTC.

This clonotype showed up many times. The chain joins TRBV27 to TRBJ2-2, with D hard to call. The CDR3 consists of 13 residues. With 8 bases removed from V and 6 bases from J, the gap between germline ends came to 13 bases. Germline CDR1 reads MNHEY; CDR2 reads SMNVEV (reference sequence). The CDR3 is CASPWGSPGELFF. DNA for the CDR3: TGTGCCAGCCCTTGGGGTTCCCCCGGGGAGCTGTTTTTT.

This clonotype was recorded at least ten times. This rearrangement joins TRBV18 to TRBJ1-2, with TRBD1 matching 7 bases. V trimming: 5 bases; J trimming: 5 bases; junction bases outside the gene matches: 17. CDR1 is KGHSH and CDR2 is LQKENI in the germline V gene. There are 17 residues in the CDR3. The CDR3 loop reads CASSVLQGMNQEYGYTF. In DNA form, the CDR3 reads TGTGCCAGCTCAGTACTACAGGGGATGAATCAAGAGTATGGCTACACCTTC.

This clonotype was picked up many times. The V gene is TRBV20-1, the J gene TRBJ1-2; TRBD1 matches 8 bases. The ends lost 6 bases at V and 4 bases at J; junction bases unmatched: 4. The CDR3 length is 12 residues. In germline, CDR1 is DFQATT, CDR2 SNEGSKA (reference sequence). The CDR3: CSAEGQVYGYTF. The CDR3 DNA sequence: TGCAGTGCGGAGGGACAGGTCTATGGCTACACCTTC.

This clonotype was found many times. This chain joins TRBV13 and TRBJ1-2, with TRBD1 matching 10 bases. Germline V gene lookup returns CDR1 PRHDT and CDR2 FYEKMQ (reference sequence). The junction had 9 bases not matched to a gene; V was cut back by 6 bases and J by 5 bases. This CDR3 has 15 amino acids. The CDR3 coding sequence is TGTGCCAGCAGGCCCGGACAGGGGGGAAAGTATGGCTACACCTTC. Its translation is CASRPGQGGKYGYTF.

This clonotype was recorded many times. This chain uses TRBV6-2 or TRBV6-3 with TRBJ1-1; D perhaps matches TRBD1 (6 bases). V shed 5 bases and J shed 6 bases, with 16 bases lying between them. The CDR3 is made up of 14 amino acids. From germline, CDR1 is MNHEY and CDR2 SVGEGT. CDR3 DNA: TGTGCCAGCAGTCTCGGGGGGGGCCGGTCTGAAGCTTTCTTT. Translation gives CASSLGGGRSEAFF.

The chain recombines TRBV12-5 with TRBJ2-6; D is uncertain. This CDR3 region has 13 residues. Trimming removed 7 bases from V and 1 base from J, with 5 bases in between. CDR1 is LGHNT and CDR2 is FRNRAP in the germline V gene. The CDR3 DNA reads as TGTGCTAGTGCCGTTTCTGGGGCCAACGTCCTGACTTTC. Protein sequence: CASAVSGANVLTF.

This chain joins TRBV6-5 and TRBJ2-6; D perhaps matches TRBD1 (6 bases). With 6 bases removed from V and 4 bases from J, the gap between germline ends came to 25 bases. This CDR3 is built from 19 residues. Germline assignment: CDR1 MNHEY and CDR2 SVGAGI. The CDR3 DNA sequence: TGTGCCAGCAGCCGGAGAACAGGGTTTACCTCCTTGGGGGCCAACGTCCTGACTTTC. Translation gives CASSRRTGFTSLGANVLTF.

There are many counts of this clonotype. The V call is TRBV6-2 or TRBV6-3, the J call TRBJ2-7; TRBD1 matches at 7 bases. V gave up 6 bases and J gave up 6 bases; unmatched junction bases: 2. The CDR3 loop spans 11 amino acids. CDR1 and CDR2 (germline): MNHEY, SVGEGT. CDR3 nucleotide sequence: TGTGCCAGCAGAACAGGGGCCGAGCAGTACTTC. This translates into CASRTGAEQYF.

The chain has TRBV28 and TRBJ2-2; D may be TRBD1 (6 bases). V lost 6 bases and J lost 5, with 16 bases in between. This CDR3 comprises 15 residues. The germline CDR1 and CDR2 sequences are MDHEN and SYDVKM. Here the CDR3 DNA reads TGTGCCAGCAGACAATGGGGGCGGAAAACCGGGGAGCTGTTTTTT. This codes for CASRQWGRKTGELFF.

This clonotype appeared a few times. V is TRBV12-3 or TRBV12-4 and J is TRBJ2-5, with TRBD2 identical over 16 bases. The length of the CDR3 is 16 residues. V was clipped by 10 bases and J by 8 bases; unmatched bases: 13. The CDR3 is CATGSGLAGGLGTQYF. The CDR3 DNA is TGTGCCACCGGATCGGGACTAGCGGGGGGGCTTGGAACCCAGTACTTC.

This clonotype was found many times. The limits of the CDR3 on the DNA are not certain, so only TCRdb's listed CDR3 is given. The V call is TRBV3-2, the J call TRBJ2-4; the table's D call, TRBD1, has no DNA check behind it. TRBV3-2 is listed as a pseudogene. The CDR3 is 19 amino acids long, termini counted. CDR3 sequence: CASSQVGTGSLGGKNIQYF.

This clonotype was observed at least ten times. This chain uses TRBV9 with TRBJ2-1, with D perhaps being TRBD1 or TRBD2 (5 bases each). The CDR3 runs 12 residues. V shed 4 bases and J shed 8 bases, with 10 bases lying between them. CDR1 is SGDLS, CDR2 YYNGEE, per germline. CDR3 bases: TGTGCCAGCAGCACCCGGGACGATGAGCAGTTCTTC. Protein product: CASSTRDDEQFF.

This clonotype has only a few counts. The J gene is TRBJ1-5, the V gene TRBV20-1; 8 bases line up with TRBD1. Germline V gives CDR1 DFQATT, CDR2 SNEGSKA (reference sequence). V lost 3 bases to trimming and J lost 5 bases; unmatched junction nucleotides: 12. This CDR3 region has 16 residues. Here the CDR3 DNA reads TGCAGTGCTAGCAGTGAGTGGGACAGGCTGGATCAGCCCCAGCATTTT. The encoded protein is CSASSEWDRLDQPQHF.

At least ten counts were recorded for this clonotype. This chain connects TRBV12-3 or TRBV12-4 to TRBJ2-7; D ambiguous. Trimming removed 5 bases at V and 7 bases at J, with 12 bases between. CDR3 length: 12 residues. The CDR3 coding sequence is TGTGCCAGCAGTCTGGACGGGCGGGAGCAGTACTTC. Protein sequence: CASSLDGREQYF.

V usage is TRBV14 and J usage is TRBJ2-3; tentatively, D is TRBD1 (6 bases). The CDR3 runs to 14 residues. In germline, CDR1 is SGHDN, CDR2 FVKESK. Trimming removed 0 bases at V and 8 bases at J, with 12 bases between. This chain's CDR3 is CASSQDMGAATQYF. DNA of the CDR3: TGTGCCAGCAGCCAAGATATGGGGGCGGCTACGCAGTATTTT.

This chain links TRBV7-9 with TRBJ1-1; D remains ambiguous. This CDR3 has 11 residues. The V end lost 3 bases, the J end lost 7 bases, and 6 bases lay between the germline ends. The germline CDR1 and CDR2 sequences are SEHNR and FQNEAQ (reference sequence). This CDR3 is CASSLISEAFF. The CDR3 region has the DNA TGTGCCAGCAGCTTGATCAGTGAAGCTTTCTTT. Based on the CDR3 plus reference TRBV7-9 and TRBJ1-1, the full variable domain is DTGVSQNPRHKITKRGQNVTFRCDPISEHNRLYWYRQTLGQGPEFLTYFQNEAQLEKSRLLSDRFSAERPKGSFSTLEIQRTEQGDSAMYLCASSLISEAFFGQGTRLTVV.

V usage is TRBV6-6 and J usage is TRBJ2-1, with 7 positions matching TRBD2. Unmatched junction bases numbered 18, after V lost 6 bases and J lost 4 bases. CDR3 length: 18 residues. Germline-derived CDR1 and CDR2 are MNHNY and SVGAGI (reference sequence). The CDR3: CASSRNGAGRGVYNEQFF. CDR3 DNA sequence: TGTGCCAGCAGCCGCAACGGGGCGGGACGGGGGGTGTACAATGAGCAGTTCTTC.